This TCR beta chain was sequenced during a study of CD8+ T cells in alopecia areata. Study-level findings and limits: For patients receiving tofacitinib, scalp clonality and expanded CD8+ clones among the top 100 significantly decreased.

Extracted from the samples, RNA was reverse transcribed into cDNA to serve as the sequencing template. Repertoires were generated with immunoSEQ multiplex PCR, while TCRdb's copy carries only in-frame clones and drops some. The data hold fewer than 150,000 clones, with 80% to 90% observed a single time. Treatment specified: oral pan-JAK inhibitor, 5-10 mg twice daily. In germline, CDR1 is SGHNT, CDR2 YYREEE (reference sequence). The CDR3 length is 13 residues. V lost 3 bases and J 6 bases, leaving 13 bases between the germline ends. This clone was counted only a few times. Its specificity is unknown. This clonotype was obtained from a human donor with alopecia areata. Sequencing used CD8+ T cells sorted from blood, obtained at week 4, from a patient treated with tofacitinib. This rearrangement joins TRBV5-4 to TRBJ2-7, with D unclear. CDR3 nucleotides: TGTGCCAGCAGCTCGGTTGGGCAAGGCGAGCAGTACTTC. Translated: CASSSVGQGEQYF. The full variable domain, with the rest looked up from reference TRBV5-4 and TRBJ2-7, is ETGVTQSPTHLIKTRGQQVTLRCSSQSGHNTVSWYQQALGQGPQFIFQYYREEENGRGNFPPRFSGLQFPNYSSELNVNALELDDSALYLCASSSVGQGEQYFGPGTRLTVT.